This TCR beta chain was captured in a study of OX40 agonist ivuxolimab in advanced cancers. From germline, CDR1 is SEHNR and CDR2 FQNEAQ (reference sequence). The CDR3 totals 12 residues. V was cut by 5 bases and J by 8 bases, with 7 bases left in between. The repertoire was sequenced with immunoSEQ multiplex PCR; TCRdb's copy has only in-frame clones and lacks some. The table includes 35,000 to 45,000 clones, approximately 90% detected once. Blood draws occurred at baseline, cycle 4 day 1, and cycle 7 day 1. Only a few counts were recorded for this clone. The chain couples TRBV7-9 to TRBJ1-6; D is uncertain. Source: CD4+ or CD8+ T cells sorted from blood, taken in a trial of the OX40 agonist ivuxolimab. The TCR comes from an adult with an advanced solid tumor such as melanoma, head and neck, liver or kidney cancer. CDR3 nucleotides: TGTGCCAGCAGCCCCGGGGATTCACCCCTCCACTTT. Translation gives CASSPGDSPLHF.